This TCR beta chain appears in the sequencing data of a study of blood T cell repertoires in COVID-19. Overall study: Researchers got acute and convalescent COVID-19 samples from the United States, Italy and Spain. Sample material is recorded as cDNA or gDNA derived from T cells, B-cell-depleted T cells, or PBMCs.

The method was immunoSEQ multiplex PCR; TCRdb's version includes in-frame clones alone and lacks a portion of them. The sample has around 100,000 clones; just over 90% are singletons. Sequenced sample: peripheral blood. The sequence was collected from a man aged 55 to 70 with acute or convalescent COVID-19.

CDR3 amino acids: CASSSTPGQGSYEQYF. CDR3 nucleotide sequence: TGCGCCAGCAGCTCTACTCCGGGACAGGGGTCCTACGAGCAGTACTTC. This sequence joins TRBV5-1 and TRBJ2-7, with TRBD1 matching over 10 bases. V dropped 3 bases and J dropped 1; count of bases not matched to a gene: 7. From germline, CDR1 is SGHRS and CDR2 YFSETQ. The CDR3 extends over 16 amino acids.